Below, 25 T cell receptor beta chains from the same sample are listed, as sequenced in a study of blood T cell repertoires in COVID-19. Generated by immunoSEQ multiplex PCR, the TCRdb table keeps only in-frame clones and is missing some. The table has roughly 400,000 clones, around 87% seen once. Sequences were obtained from peripheral blood. These TCRs come from a woman aged 55-70 years with COVID-19, enrolled during active disease.

This chain connects TRBV21-1 to TRBJ2-7; TRBD1 is the table's D call and was not checked against the DNA. TRBV21-1 is marked as a pseudogene. The CDR3 spans 12 residues. The CDR3 DNA follows: TGTGCCAGGGGACAGGGCAACTACGAGCAGTACTTC. The encoded protein is CARGQGNYEQYF.

The chain carries TRBV19 and TRBJ1-4; 7 positions match TRBD1. The CDR3 spans 16 residues. The V gene end was trimmed by 5 bases and the J gene end by 0 bases; junction bases not matched to a gene: 6. Germline V gives CDR1 LNHDA, CDR2 SQIVND (reference sequence). Written as DNA, the CDR3 is TGTGCCAGTAGTGCCGGGACAGCCCCAACTAATGAAAAACTGTTTTTT. Its protein is CASSAGTAPTNEKLFF. Full variable domain (outside the CDR3, taken from reference TRBV19 and TRBJ1-4): DGGITQSPKYLFRKEGQNVTLSCEQNLNHDAMYWYRQDPGQGLRLIYYSQIVNDFQKGDIAEGYSVSREKKESFPLTVTSAQKNPTAFYLCASSAGTAPTNEKLFFGSGTQLSVL.

This chain links TRBV7-6 with TRBJ2-5, with TRBD2 matching over 13 bases. Germline V gene sequence: CDR1 SGHVS, CDR2 FNYEAQ. V shed 5 bases and J 5 bases; nucleotides not matched to a gene: 5. The CDR3 runs 15 residues. DNA for the CDR3: TGTGCCAGCAGCGAGTCGACTAGCGGGGGGGAGACCCAGTACTTC. Amino acid sequence: CASSESTSGGETQYF.

The V and J genes are TRBV7-3 and TRBJ1-3; TRBD1 matches 7 bases. This CDR3 region has 16 residues. The J segment lost 4 bases and the V segment lost 5 bases, leaving 11 bases of the junction unmatched. The germline gives CDR1 SGHTA, CDR2 FQGTGA. For the CDR3, the DNA is TGTGCCAGCAGCCCCTCGGACCAGACAGGGGGAAACACCATATATTTT. Amino acid sequence: CASSPSDQTGGNTIYF.

The rearrangement links TRBV6-6 to TRBJ2-3; D may be TRBD2 (5 bases). The CDR3 sequence is 12 residues long. Germline CDR1 MNHNY, CDR2 SVGAGI (reference sequence). Trimming stripped 2 bases from V and 5 bases from J, with 5 bases between. The DNA for the CDR3 is TGTGCCAGCAGTTACGAGGGAGATACGCAGTATTTT. This encodes CASSYEGDTQYF.

The chain links TRBV27 to TRBJ2-7, with TRBD2 matching 8 bases. Germline V CDR1 and CDR2: MNHEY, SMNVEV (reference sequence). The CDR3 covers 15 residues. V shed 5 bases and J 5 bases; nucleotides not matched to a gene: 11. CDR3 amino acids: CASSKPGLVGDEQYF. The CDR3 nucleotides read TGTGCCAGCAGTAAGCCGGGACTAGTAGGAGACGAGCAGTACTTC.

This chain uses TRBV6-6 with TRBJ2-2, with 7 bases identical to TRBD2. J was trimmed by 1 base and V by 5 bases; bases with no gene match: 4. Germline CDR1 MNHNY, CDR2 SVGAGI (reference sequence). The CDR3 length is 15 residues. The CDR3 loop reads CASSQQRGNTGELFF. Here the CDR3 DNA reads TGTGCCAGCAGTCAGCAGCGGGGGAACACCGGGGAGCTGTTTTTT.

The chain uses TRBV19 and TRBJ1-1; tentatively, D is TRBD1 (6 bases). The CDR3 covers 12 residues. Germline CDR1 reads LNHDA; CDR2 reads SQIVND (reference sequence). V was shortened by 0 bases and J by 10 bases, with 9 bases between the two germline ends. The CDR3 bases are TGTGCCAGTAGTATAGACGACAGGCGAGCTTTCTTT. It encodes CASSIDDRRAFF. Looking up the rest from reference TRBV19 and TRBJ1-1 gives the full variable domain: DGGITQSPKYLFRKEGQNVTLSCEQNLNHDAMYWYRQDPGQGLRLIYYSQIVNDFQKGDIAEGYSVSREKKESFPLTVTSAQKNPTAFYLCASSIDDRRAFFGQGTRLTVV.

This clone was counted a single time. The V gene is TRBV19, the J gene TRBJ1-6, with a possible D match to TRBD1 (6 bases). The CDR3 contains 13 residues. Germline-derived CDR1 and CDR2 are LNHDA and SQIVND (reference sequence). V dropped 11 bases and J dropped 1 base, with 9 bases sitting between them. CDR3: CASRGSYNSPLHF. The CDR3 coding sequence is TGTGCCTCAAGGGGGTCCTATAATTCACCCCTCCACTTT.

J is TRBJ2-7 and V is TRBV11-2, with 9 bases identical to TRBD1. CDR3 size: 17 residues. Losses at the gene ends were 0 bases for V and 3 bases for J; bases not matched to a gene: 9. Germline V gives CDR1 SGHAT, CDR2 FQNNGV. CDR3 DNA sequence: TGTGCCAGCAGCTTAGACCTGGGACAGGGTGCCGGCTACGAGCAGTACTTC. This gives the protein CASSLDLGQGAGYEQYF.

This chain connects TRBV27 to TRBJ2-6; possibly TRBD2 for D (6 bases). Per germline, CDR1 MNHEY and CDR2 SMNVEV (reference sequence). The CDR3 is made up of 15 amino acids. V was pared by 2 bases and J by 2 bases, with 7 bases between. In DNA form, the CDR3 reads TGTGCCAGCAGTTTAGGGGGGACTGGGGCCAACGTCCTGACTTTC. This translates into CASSLGGTGANVLTF.

The J gene is TRBJ2-3, the V gene TRBV20-1, with 8 bases fitting TRBD2. The trim removed 3 bases at V and 1 base at J, leaving 12 bases unmatched. This CDR3 spans 17 amino acids. CDR1 is DFQATT and CDR2 is SNEGSKA in the germline V gene (reference sequence). DNA of the CDR3: TGCAGTGCTAGTCGTCGGGGGGGCATCCTCGGCACAGATACGCAGTATTTT. Amino acids: CSASRRGGILGTDTQYF.

This chain uses TRBV6-5 with TRBJ1-6; 9 bases fit TRBD1. CDR3 length equals 15 residues. Looked up from germline, CDR1 is MNHEY and CDR2 is SVGAGI. V lost 4 bases, J lost 6 bases, and 4 bases stayed unmatched. CDR3 in amino acids: CASSLLGQGNSPLHF. The CDR3 DNA sequence: TGTGCCAGCAGTTTACTGGGACAGGGTAATTCACCCCTCCACTTT.

The chain recombines TRBV3-1 (or the pseudogene TRBV3-2) with TRBJ2-5; TRBD1 might be the D (6 bases). Germline CDR1 reads LGHDT; CDR2 reads YNNKEL (reference sequence). There are 14 residues in the CDR3. The V end lost 6 bases, the J end lost 5 bases, and 16 bases lay between the germline ends. Here the CDR3 DNA reads TGTGCCAGCAGTTTACAGGGTTCTGGGGAGACCCAGTACTTC. It specifies CASSLQGSGETQYF.

This clone appeared once. The chain recombines TRBV19 with TRBJ1-1, with 10 bases that match TRBD1. Trimming at V came to 8 bases and at J to 3 bases, leaving 3 bases not matched to a gene. Germline V lookup: CDR1 LNHDA, CDR2 SQIVND (reference sequence). The CDR3 has 13 amino acids. DNA of the CDR3: TGTGCCAGTCGACAGGGGGCGCACACTGAAGCTTTCTTT. The encoded protein is CASRQGAHTEAFF.

The gene calls are TRBV5-5 and TRBJ2-7; a weak D match, TRBD1 (5 bases). Trimming pared 3 bases from V and 3 bases from J, leaving 10 bases between. This CDR3 has 13 amino acids. Germline values: CDR1 SGHKS, CDR2 YYEKEE (reference sequence). As DNA, the CDR3 is TGTGCCAGCAGCTCCCGAGACAGCTACGAGCAGTACTTC. Amino acid sequence: CASSSRDSYEQYF.

This clone was observed a few times. J is TRBJ1-1 and V is TRBV5-1, with D possibly being TRBD1 (6 bases). Trimming took off 4 bases at V and 5 bases at J, with 12 bases between the two ends. This CDR3 contains 13 residues. In germline, CDR1 is SGHRS, CDR2 YFSETQ. This CDR3 is CASSPGGRTEAFF. DNA of the CDR3: TGCGCCAGCAGCCCCGGGGGGCGTACTGAAGCTTTCTTT.

The rearrangement joins TRBV6-5 to TRBJ2-7; TRBD1 is a possible D gene (5 bases). CDR3 length equals 13 residues. Per germline, CDR1 MNHEY and CDR2 SVGAGI. The germline V and J ends were trimmed by 6 bases and 0 bases, with 9 bases remaining between them. The CDR3 DNA is TGTGCCAGCAGACTCGACAGCTCCTACGAGCAGTACTTC. It is translated as CASRLDSSYEQYF.

The rearrangement joins TRBV6-5 to TRBJ2-2; 13 bases are a match to TRBD2. The CDR3 is 16 residues long. J gave up 4 bases and V 4 bases, and 3 bases lay outside the gene matches. Germline CDR1 and CDR2: MNHEY and SVGAGI. CDR3: CASSLLAGGPTGELFF. CDR3 sequence (DNA): TGTGCCAGCAGTTTACTAGCGGGGGGGCCCACCGGGGAGCTGTTTTTT.

V usage is TRBV11-1 and J usage is TRBJ1-1; possibly TRBD1 for D (5 bases). V gave up 0 bases and J gave up 4 bases, with 9 bases separating them. Germline V gene lookup returns CDR1 SGHAT and CDR2 FQDESV (reference sequence). CDR3 length: 14 residues. This CDR3 reads CASSLAAGGTEAFF. In nucleotides, the CDR3 is TGTGCCAGCAGCTTAGCAGCGGGGGGCACTGAAGCTTTCTTT.

This clone was picked up a small number of times. This sequence joins TRBV6-5 and TRBJ2-7, with D perhaps TRBD2 (5 bases). The CDR3 is 11 amino acids. With 5 bases removed from V and 10 bases from J, the gap between germline ends came to 12 bases. CDR1 is MNHEY, CDR2 SVGAGI, per germline. The CDR3 coding sequence is TGTGCCAGCAGTCACGGACGGGAACAGTACTTC. It encodes CASSHGREQYF.

V usage is TRBV27 and J usage is TRBJ1-1, with 9 bases identical to TRBD1. CDR1 is MNHEY, CDR2 SMNVEV, per germline (reference sequence). The CDR3 is made up of 14 amino acids. V was pared by 3 bases and J by 3 bases, with 2 bases of the junction left unmatched. The CDR3, as DNA: TGTGCCAGCAGTTTGGGACAGGGCGACACTGAAGCTTTCTTT. This sequence encodes CASSLGQGDTEAFF.

The chain combines TRBV18 with TRBJ1-5; D is undetermined. In germline, CDR1 is KGHSH, CDR2 LQKENI. V lost 2 bases and J 0 bases, leaving 8 bases between the germline ends. The CDR3 is 15 amino acids. CDR3 nucleotide sequence: TGTGCCAGCTCACCAGGGCAAGTTAGCAATCAGCCCCAGCATTTT. Residues: CASSPGQVSNQPQHF. Looking up the rest from reference TRBV18 and TRBJ1-5 gives the full variable domain: NAGVMQNPRHLVRRRGQEARLRCSPMKGHSHVYWYRQLPEEGLKFMVYLQKENIIDESGMPKERFSAEFPKEGPSILRIQQVVRGDSAAYFCASSPGQVSNQPQHFGDGTRLSIL.

The chain recombines TRBV28 with TRBJ1-1; D call uncertain. The germline V and J ends were trimmed by 6 bases and 2 bases, with 7 bases remaining between them. The CDR3 length is 12 residues. Germline CDR1 and CDR2: MDHEN and SYDVKM. CDR3 protein: CASRYRNTEAFF. In nucleotides, the CDR3 is TGTGCCAGCAGATACAGAAACACTGAAGCTTTCTTT.

The chain combines TRBV11-1 with TRBJ1-6; D ambiguous. V shed 1 base and J shed 13 bases, with 8 bases lying between them. The germline V gene encodes CDR1 SGHAT and CDR2 FQDESV (reference sequence). The CDR3 contains 12 residues. DNA of the CDR3: TGTGCCAGCAGCTTAGGATCCGGGCCCCTCCACTTT. Translating it yields CASSLGSGPLHF.